The rows below give T cell receptor beta chains drawn from one sample of a study of blood T cell repertoires in COVID-19. Only in-frame clones appear in the TCRdb table, and some are missing; sequencing was by immunoSEQ multiplex PCR. Seen here are 350,000 to 500,000 clones, approximately 91% observed once, and the top ten hold 1.4%. The sample comprised PBMCs or T cells enriched from blood (not recorded which). These TCRs come from a woman aged 18-29 years who had been exposed to COVID-19. CDR3s include the opening cysteine and the closing phenylalanine or tryptophan. A D gene is named only where the DNA matches it firmly. Size is omitted from some rows. Given values are once, few, many or a class for expanded clones.

J gene | D gene | clone size | V gene | CDR3 protein | CDR3 DNA
TRBJ1-4 | . | once | TRBV5-1 | CASSFSGATNEKLFF | TGCGCCAGCAGCTTCTCGGGGGCAACTAATGAAAAACTGTTTTTT
TRBJ1-1 | . | . | TRBV28 | CASTYVGNTEAFF | TGTGCCAGCACTTACGTCGGGAACACTGAAGCTTTCTTT
TRBJ1-1 | . | . | TRBV29-1 | CSTGRSNTEAFF | TGCAGCACGGGACGGTCGAACACTGAAGCTTTCTTT
TRBJ2-7 | TRBD2 | once | TRBV29-1 | CSVAVGGVYEQYF | TGCAGCGTTGCAGTTGGGGGGGTCTACGAGCAGTACTTC
TRBJ2-1 | . | . | TRBV27 | CASSFKRLGSNEQFF | TGTGCCAGCAGTTTTAAGCGACTAGGGAGCAATGAGCAGTTCTTC
TRBJ1-1 | . | . | TRBV2 | CASSGGRQGFSRIEAFF | TGTGCCAGCAGTGGTGGGAGACAAGGTTTTTCACGTATTGAAGCTTTCTTT
TRBJ1-1 | TRBD1 | . | TRBV7-8 | CASSLWTGRITGNTEAFF | TGTGCCAGCAGCTTGTGGACAGGGCGAATTACTGGGAACACTGAAGCTTTCTTT
TRBJ2-7 | TRBD2 | . | TRBV28 | CASSSPGSGLAKDEQYF | TGTGCCAGCAGCTCCCCAGGGTCGGGACTAGCGAAAGACGAGCAGTACTTC
TRBJ2-3 | TRBD2 | . | TRBV20-1 | CSASGSGGSDTQYF | TGCAGTGCTAGTGGTAGCGGGGGTTCAGATACGCAGTATTTT
TRBJ2-7 | TRBD1 | . | TRBV29-1 | CSARTGGQGEQYF | TGCAGCGCCCGGACAGGGGGGCAAGGCGAGCAGTACTTC
TRBJ2-7 | . | . | TRBV7-9 | CASSWDKYYEQYF | TGTGCCAGCAGCTGGGACAAGTACTACGAGCAGTACTTC
TRBJ2-2 | TRBD2 | . | TRBV6-6 | CASSRSTSGEPTGELFF | TGTGCCAGCAGTCGTTCGACTAGCGGGGAACCCACCGGGGAGCTGTTTTTT